The clone carrying this T cell receptor (beta chain) was seen at least ten times. TCRdb re-called the PCR reads through MiXCR. The sample records tens of thousands of clones, about a sixth being singletons. None of the patients had undergone any treatment ahead of thyroid surgery. Germline V gene data show CDR1 as MNHEY and CDR2 as SMNVEV (reference sequence). The CDR3 spans 14 residues. V dropped 5 bases and J dropped 6 bases, with 17 bases sitting between them. This entry is derived from a study of metastatic and nonmetastatic thyroid tumors. Study as a whole: It was across blood and tumor or nodule tissue from malignant and benign thyroid patients that repertoires were compared.

The J gene is TRBJ2-7, the V gene TRBV27; a weak D match, TRBD2 (5 bases). Material for sequencing was blood. The sequence derives from a female donor with papillary thyroid cancer or a benign thyroid nodule (not recorded which). Some clones in this sample may be carry-over from other donors' samples. CDR3 protein: CASSKLAASTEQYF. CDR3 nucleotides: TGTGCCAGCAGTAAGCTAGCTGCCTCTACCGAGCAGTACTTC.